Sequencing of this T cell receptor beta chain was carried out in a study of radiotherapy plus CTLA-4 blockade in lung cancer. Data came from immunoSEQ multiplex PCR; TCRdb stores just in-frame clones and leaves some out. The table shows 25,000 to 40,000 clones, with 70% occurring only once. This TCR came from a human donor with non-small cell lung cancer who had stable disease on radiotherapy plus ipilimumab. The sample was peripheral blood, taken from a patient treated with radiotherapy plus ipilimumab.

The CDR3 DNA follows: TGTGCCAGCAGGGGAGGGGCTGAAGCTTTCTTT. Protein: CASRGGAEAFF. This chain links TRBV6-1 with TRBJ1-1; D perhaps matches TRBD1 (5 bases). This CDR3 contains 11 residues. Between the trimmed V and J ends, which lost 6 bases and 6 bases, there was a span of 8 bases. The V gene's germline CDR1 is MNHNS and CDR2 SASEGT.